The sequence of this TCR beta chain was determined in a study of T cells in Graves' hyperthyroidism and ophthalmopathy. A few counts support this clonotype. Each patient was aged 18 to 65 and had newly diagnosed hyperthyroidism of under 2 months' duration. On the basis of clinical symptoms, serum thyroxine and TRAb, thyroid ultrasound and orbital computed tomography, diagnoses were made. A sample of blood taken at first hyperthyroidism diagnosis preceded any ophthalmopathy symptoms. The investigators amplified TCR beta CDR3 regions from RNA transcripts. Initially, a first-round RT-PCR of the TCR CDR3 employed the HTBI primer set. TCRdb re-called the multiplex PCR reads with MiXCR, one entry per CDR3 protein. The table records around 700,000 distinct CDR3 sequences, 18% of them present only once. The CDR3 has 15 residues. Per germline, CDR1 MNHEY and CDR2 SVGEGT. V dropped 6 bases and J dropped 0 bases, with 12 bases sitting between them.

The TCR originated in a woman in her forties or fifties with Graves' hyperthyroidism that later progressed to Graves' ophthalmopathy. The rearrangement links TRBV6-2 or TRBV6-3 to TRBJ2-4, with D uncertain. What was sequenced was blood. CDR3 nucleotides: TGTGCCAGCAGCCTAACCGTCGTAGCCAAAAACATTCAGTACTTC. Amino acid sequence: CASSLTVVAKNIQYF.